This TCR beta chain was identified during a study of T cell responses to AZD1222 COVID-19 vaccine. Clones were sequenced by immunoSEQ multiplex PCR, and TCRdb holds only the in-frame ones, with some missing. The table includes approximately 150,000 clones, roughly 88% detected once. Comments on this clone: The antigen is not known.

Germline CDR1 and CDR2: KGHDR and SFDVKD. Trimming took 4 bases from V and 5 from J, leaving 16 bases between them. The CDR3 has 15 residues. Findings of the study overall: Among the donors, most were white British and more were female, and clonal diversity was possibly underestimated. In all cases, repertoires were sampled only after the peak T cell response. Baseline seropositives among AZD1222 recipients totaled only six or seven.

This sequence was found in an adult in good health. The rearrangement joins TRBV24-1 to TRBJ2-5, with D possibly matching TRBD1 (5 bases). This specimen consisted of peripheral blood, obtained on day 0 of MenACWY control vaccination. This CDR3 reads CATSDSRGTAETQYF. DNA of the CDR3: TGTGCCACCAGTGACTCTAGGGGAACAGCGGAGACCCAGTACTTC.